The sequence of this TCR beta chain was determined in a study of OX40 agonist ivuxolimab in advanced cancers. About the investigation overall: Ivuxolimab was an agonistic, fully human IgG2 monoclonal antibody directed against OX40 (CD134), a costimulatory receptor. Intravenous ivuxolimab was administered to patients every 2 weeks at six dose levels: 0.01, 0.1, 0.3, 1.5, 3 and 10 mg/kg. Of the 52 patients in dose escalation, about 20 had hepatocellular carcinoma, some 15 had melanoma, 9 had renal cell carcinoma and 9 had head and neck cancer. In the dose-escalation cohort, 82.7% of patients were male, and the mean age was roughly 60 years, with a range of roughly 23 to 85. Patients were allowed to have had prior anti-PD-1, anti-PD-L1 or anti-CTLA-4 therapy, and around 37% of the dose-escalation patients had previously received checkpoint inhibitors. Partial responses were achieved by three dose-escalation patients, of whom one had hepatocellular carcinoma and two had cutaneous melanoma. Peripheral TCRbeta sequencing aimed to test whether ivuxolimab altered TCR sequence diversity and caused clonal T-cell expansion. The paper describes the monotherapy dose-escalation part (N ≈ 50 patients) of the phase I trial of ivuxolimab.

For this clone: Its antigen is still unknown. It has no much larger one-base neighbor in the sample; base qualities were not kept.

From a lookup of the germline V gene, CDR1 and CDR2 are LGHNT and FRNRAP. V ends up 6 bases short and J 9 bases short, with an unmatched junction base count of 8. The CDR3 numbers 13 residues from cysteine through phenylalanine. Just the 39-base CDR3 DNA is kept, in frame starting at base 1. To sequence the TCRbeta CDR3 region, genomic DNA was isolated from the sorted cells. The immunoSEQ Assay was used for sequencing of TCRbeta CDR3 regions. TCRdb stores this immuneACCESS table with in-frame sequences only. Part of the clones is absent; in the studies checked, under half of the shortfall reflects unresolved V genes, and no reason is known for the rest. This sample lists tens of thousands of clones; 90% were detected once. The ten largest make up 5.4% of the sample. Patients with a history of autoimmune disease or receiving systemic immunosuppression were excluded from the trial. In every dose cohort, peripheral blood was drawn for TCR sequencing at baseline, cycle 4 day 1, and cycle 7 day 1. The samples were taken from a phase I, first-in-human, multicenter, open-label dose-escalation trial of ivuxolimab. Adults with locally advanced or metastatic melanoma, renal cell carcinoma, hepatocellular carcinoma or head and neck squamous cell carcinoma were enrolled in the trial. Before TCR sequencing, CD4+ and CD8+ T cells were separately sorted from peripheral blood.

On the study overall, not on this receptor specifically: In the 0.1-3.0 mg/kg groups, partial responders had among the lowest normalized peripheral clonal expansion, particularly in CD8+ T cells. The antigen specificity of the peripheral T cells that underwent clonal expansion was not determined. Clonal expansion of both CD4+ and CD8+ blood T cells was observed from baseline to week 6 at doses 0.1 to 3.0 mg/kg. After ivuxolimab, more expanded clones were found on average in CD8+ T cells than in CD4+ T cells. Low levels of normalized T-cell clonal expansion were also seen in some patients who did not respond.

Here the chain combines TRBV12-5 and TRBJ2-1, and TRBD1 aligns with 7 junction nucleotides. This sequence originates from an adult with an advanced solid tumor such as melanoma, head and neck, liver or kidney cancer. The sample in question was CD4+ or CD8+ T cells sorted from blood, obtained in a trial of the OX40 agonist ivuxolimab. This receptor carries the CDR3 CASGQNRGLEQFF. The DNA is as follows: TGTGCTAGTGGCCAAAACAGGGGTCTTGAGCAGTTCTTC.